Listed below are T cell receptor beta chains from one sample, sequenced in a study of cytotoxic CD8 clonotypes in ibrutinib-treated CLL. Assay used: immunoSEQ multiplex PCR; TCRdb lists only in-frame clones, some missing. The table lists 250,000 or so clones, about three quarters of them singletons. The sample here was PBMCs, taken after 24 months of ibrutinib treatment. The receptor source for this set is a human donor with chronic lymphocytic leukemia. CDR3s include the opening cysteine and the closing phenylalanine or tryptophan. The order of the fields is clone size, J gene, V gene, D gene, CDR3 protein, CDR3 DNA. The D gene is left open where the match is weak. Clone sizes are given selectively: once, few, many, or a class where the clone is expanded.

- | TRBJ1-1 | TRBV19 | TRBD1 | CASSIAGGGTEAFF | TGTGCCAGTAGTATAGCAGGGGGCGGCACTGAAGCTTTCTTT
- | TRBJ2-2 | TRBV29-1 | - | CSVGTTTGELFF | TGCAGCGTTGGAACAACTACCGGGGAGCTGTTTTTT
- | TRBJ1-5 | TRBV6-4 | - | CASSDSLDKNQPQHF | TGTGCCAGCAGTGACTCTCTGGACAAGAATCAGCCCCAGCATTTT
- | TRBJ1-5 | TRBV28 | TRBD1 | CASRGQNGPNQPQHF | TGTGCCAGCAGGGGACAGAATGGCCCCAATCAGCCCCAGCATTTT
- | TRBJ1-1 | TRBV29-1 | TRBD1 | CSVEADRGRTEAFF | TGCAGCGTTGAAGCCGACAGGGGGAGGACTGAAGCTTTCTTT
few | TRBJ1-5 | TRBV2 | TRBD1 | CASRQGAVNQPQHF | TGTGCCAGCCGACAGGGGGCGGTCAATCAGCCCCAGCATTTT
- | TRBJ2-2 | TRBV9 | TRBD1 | CASSGGRGTGELFF | TGTGCCAGCAGCGGAGGCAGGGGGACCGGGGAGCTGTTTTTT
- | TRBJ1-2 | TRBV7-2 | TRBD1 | CASSSNRGVNYGYTF | TGTGCCAGCAGCTCTAACAGGGGCGTGAACTATGGCTACACCTTC
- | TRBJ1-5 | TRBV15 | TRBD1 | CATSGQNVNQPQHF | TGTGCCACCTCGGGACAGAATGTGAATCAGCCCCAGCATTTT
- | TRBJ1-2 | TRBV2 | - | CASTLTANYGYTF | TGTGCCAGCACCCTGACAGCTAACTATGGCTACACCTTC
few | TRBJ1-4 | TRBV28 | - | CASSRGSEKLFF | TGTGCCAGCAGTCGAGGAAGTGAAAAACTGTTTTTT
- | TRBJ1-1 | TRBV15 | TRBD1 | CATSRGGTGRGGGEAFF | TGTGCCACCAGCAGAGGAGGGACAGGCAGGGGAGGGGGTGAAGCTTTCTTT
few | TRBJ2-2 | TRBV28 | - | CASTPGNSNTGELFF | TGTGCCAGCACCCCCGGAAATTCGAACACCGGGGAGCTGTTTTTT
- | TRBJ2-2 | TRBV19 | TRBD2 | CASSQSLGGAGELFF | TGTGCCAGTAGTCAATCGCTTGGGGGGGCCGGGGAGCTGTTTTTT
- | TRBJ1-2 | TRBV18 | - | CASSPKSDRNYGYTF | TGTGCCAGCTCACCAAAGTCTGACAGGAACTATGGCTACACCTTC
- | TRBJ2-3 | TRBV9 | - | CASSAEDTQYF | TGTGCCAGCAGCGCCGAAGATACGCAGTATTTT
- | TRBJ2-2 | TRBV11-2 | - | CASSLPAGLGGELFF | TGTGCCAGCAGCTTACCGGCGGGGCTTGGAGGGGAGCTGTTTTTT
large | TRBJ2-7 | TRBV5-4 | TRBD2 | CASSFGGSSSYEQYF | TGTGCCAGCAGCTTCGGGGGGTCGAGCTCCTACGAGCAGTACTTC
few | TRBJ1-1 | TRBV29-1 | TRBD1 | CSVYRGDTEAFF | TGCAGCGTTTACAGGGGTGACACTGAAGCTTTCTTT
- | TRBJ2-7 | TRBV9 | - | CASSPRIGSSYEQYF | TGTGCCAGCAGCCCCCGGATTGGCTCCTCCTACGAGCAGTACTTC
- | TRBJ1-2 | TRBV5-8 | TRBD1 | CASSRAGTGGRYGYTF | TGTGCCAGCAGCCGGGCCGGGACAGGGGGACGCTATGGCTACACCTTC
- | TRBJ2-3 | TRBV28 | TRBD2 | CASSTSESTDTQYF | TGTGCCAGCAGTACTAGCGAGAGCACAGATACGCAGTATTTT
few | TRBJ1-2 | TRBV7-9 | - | CASSSGAAGYGYTF | TGTGCCAGCAGCTCGGGAGCGGCCGGGTATGGCTACACCTTC
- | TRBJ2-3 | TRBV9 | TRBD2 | CASSVLSGTGADTQYF | TGTGCCAGCAGCGTACTTAGCGGGACGGGCGCAGATACGCAGTATTTT
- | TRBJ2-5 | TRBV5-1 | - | CASSLYPGETQYF | TGCGCCAGCAGCTTGTACCCTGGGGAGACCCAGTACTTC
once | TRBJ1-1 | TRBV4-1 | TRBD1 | CASSQDKIRDRNQAFF | TGCGCCAGCAGCCAAGATAAGATCCGGGACAGAAACCAAGCTTTTTTT
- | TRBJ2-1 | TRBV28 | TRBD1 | CASSITGTGRNEQFF | TGTGCCAGCAGTATCACCGGGACAGGGCGAAATGAGCAGTTCTTC
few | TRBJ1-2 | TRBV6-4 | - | CASSIDGDYGYTF | TGTGCCAGCAGTATTGACGGGGACTATGGCTACACCTTC
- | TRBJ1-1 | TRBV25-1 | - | CASREVGLNTEAFF | TGTGCCAGCAGGGAGGTGGGACTGAACACTGAAGCTTTCTTT
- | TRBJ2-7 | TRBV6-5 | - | CASSATHYEQYF | TGTGCCAGCAGTGCAACCCACTACGAGCAGTACTTC
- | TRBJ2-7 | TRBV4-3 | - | CASSQDPASEQYF | TGCGCCAGCAGCCAGGACCCGGCGAGCGAGCAGTACTTC
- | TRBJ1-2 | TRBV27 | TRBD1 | CASSPSTGGHYGYTF | TGTGCCAGCAGTCCTTCGACAGGGGGGCACTATGGCTACACCTTC
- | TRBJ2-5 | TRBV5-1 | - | CASSLGEETQYF | TGCGCCAGCAGCTTGGGGGAAGAGACCCAGTACTTC
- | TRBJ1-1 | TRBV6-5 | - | CASNQGPNTEAFF | TGTGCCAGCAACCAGGGACCGAACACTGAAGCTTTCTTT
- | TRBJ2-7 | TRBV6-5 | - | CASSPGGSYEQYF | TGTGCCAGCAGTCCCGGCGGGTCCTACGAGCAGTACTTC
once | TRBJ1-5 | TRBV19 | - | CASSIGYQPQHF | TGTGCCAGTAGTATTGGATATCAGCCCCAGCATTTT
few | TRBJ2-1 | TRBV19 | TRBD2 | CASSIPGLAGGHEQFF | TGTGCCAGTAGTATCCCTGGACTAGCGGGAGGCCATGAGCAGTTCTTC
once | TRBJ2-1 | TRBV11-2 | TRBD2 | CAIPGRTNYNEQFF | TGTGCCATCCCCGGGAGGACCAACTACAATGAGCAGTTCTTC
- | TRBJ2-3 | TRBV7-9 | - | CASSFPQVRLDTQYF | TGTGCCAGCAGCTTCCCCCAAGTCCGACTAGATACGCAGTATTTT
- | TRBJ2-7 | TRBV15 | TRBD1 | CATSRALSDRAGHEQYF | TGTGCCACCAGCAGAGCCTTAAGCGACAGGGCTGGGCACGAGCAGTACTTC
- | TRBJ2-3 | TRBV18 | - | CASSPFRGTQYF | TGTGCCAGCTCACCTTTCCGGGGGACGCAGTATTTT
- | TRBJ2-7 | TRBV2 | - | CASSESEGLGYEQYF | TGTGCCAGCAGTGAATCGGAGGGGCTTGGCTACGAGCAGTACTTC
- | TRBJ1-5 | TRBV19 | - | CASTDRGGQPQHF | TGTGCCAGTACCGACCGGGGAGGTCAGCCCCAGCATTTT
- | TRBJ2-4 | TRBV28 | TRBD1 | CASSTGQAGNIQYF | TGTGCCAGCAGTACGGGACAGGCGGGAAACATTCAGTACTTC
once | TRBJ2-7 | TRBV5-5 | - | CASSLGPGIGGFFEQYF | TGTGCCAGCAGCTTGGGGCCGGGGATCGGGGGATTTTTCGAGCAGTACTTC
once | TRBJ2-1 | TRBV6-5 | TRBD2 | CASRYSSGYNEQFF | TGTGCCAGCAGGTATTCTAGCGGCTACAATGAGCAGTTCTTC
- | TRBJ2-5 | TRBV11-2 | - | CASSLGVGQETQYF | TGTGCCAGCAGCTTAGGGGTGGGCCAAGAGACCCAGTACTTC
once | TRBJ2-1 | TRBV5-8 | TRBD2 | CASSLGLVGNEQFF | TGTGCCAGCAGCTTAGGACTAGTAGGGAATGAGCAGTTCTTC
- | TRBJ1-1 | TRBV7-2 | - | CASSLIGDTEAFF | TGTGCCAGCAGCTTAATAGGGGACACTGAAGCTTTCTTT
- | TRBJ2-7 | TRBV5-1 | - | CASSPDAPAYEQYF | TGCGCCAGCAGCCCCGATGCGCCCGCCTACGAGCAGTACTTC
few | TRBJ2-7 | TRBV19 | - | CASSIEHLYEQYF | TGTGCCAGTAGTATCGAACACCTCTACGAGCAGTACTTC
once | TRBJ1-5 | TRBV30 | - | CAWTNVGQPQHF | TGTGCCTGGACAAACGTGGGGCAGCCCCAGCATTTT